The T cell receptor (beta chain) described here comes from a study of blood T cell repertoires in COVID-19 (dated by TCRdb to the early 2020s). A note on the overall study: The collaborator samples originated in the United States, Italy and Spain and spanned the acute and convalescent phases of COVID-19. The material from the prospective study consisted of cDNA or gDNA derived from T cells, B-cell-depleted T cells, or PBMCs. Subjects who had been exposed to COVID-19, were actively infected with it, or had recovered from it provided the deeply sampled blood TCRbeta repertoires that made up the dataset. The repertoires were made available in a free public database intended to serve as a resource for research on the immune response to SARS-CoV-2. The samples were drawn from the first 160 participants of the ongoing ImmuneRACE study and from 950 to 1,500 subjects provided by 6 global collaborators. Nearly every sample came with metadata listing a de-identified subject ID, COVID-19 status, age in years and sex. Where HLA class I and class II types were available, the types were taken from metadata supplied by the sample provider, not from assay-based typing. The investigation overall reported the following: The amount of clinical and demographic metadata varied by source and participant and was provided uncurated.

On this clone itself: Which antigen it targets is not known. Per-nucleotide qualities are absent, and no much larger clonotype sits a single base away.

From the germline V gene, CDR1 is SGHDT and CDR2 is YYEEEE. Including cysteine and phenylalanine, the CDR3 has 18 amino acids. The only DNA kept is the CDR3, 54 bases in frame from the first base. The junction carries 25 bases between V and J, which are trimmed by 6 bases and 4 bases respectively. The immunoSEQ Assay, a bias-controlled multiplex PCR, was used to amplify TCRbeta CDR3 regions from genomic DNA. Concerning the study's data processing: The number of nucleated cells in each sample was estimated from the amplification of reference gene primers within the assay. To quantify the absolute abundance of each unique TCRbeta CDR3 rearrangement, sequence reads were collapsed and filtered. For each sample, productive Simpson clonality was calculated as the square root of Simpson's diversity index over productive rearrangements. What TCRdb holds here is the immuneACCESS table cut down to in-frame rearrangements. Part of the clones is not present; checked against another copy, under half of the missing clones reflect an unresolved V gene, and the others are unexplained. From that table come the V and J calls and clone size; the DNA was used to work out D and trimming. The sample table contains approximately 230,000 clones; only one count was recorded for approximately 90% of them. 2.2% of the sample is taken by the ten largest.

Samples from volunteer blood donors who had recovered from COVID-19 were contributed by a second Seattle source. Collaborating institutions collected whole blood in K2EDTA tubes following their own protocols. For TCRbeta analysis, collaborators shipped samples in one of three forms: frozen whole blood, isolated PBMCs, or DNA extracted from either of those sample types. The chain is made from TRBV5-6 and TRBJ2-2, with TRBD1 tentatively as D gene (5 bases match). This TCR was recovered from a man between 25 and 39 years old who had recovered from COVID-19. The sample consisted of peripheral blood. The CDR3 protein: CASTSFWTQGLGTGELFF. In nucleotide form, the sequence is TGTGCCAGCACCTCCTTTTGGACGCAGGGATTAGGCACCGGGGAGCTGTTTTTT.